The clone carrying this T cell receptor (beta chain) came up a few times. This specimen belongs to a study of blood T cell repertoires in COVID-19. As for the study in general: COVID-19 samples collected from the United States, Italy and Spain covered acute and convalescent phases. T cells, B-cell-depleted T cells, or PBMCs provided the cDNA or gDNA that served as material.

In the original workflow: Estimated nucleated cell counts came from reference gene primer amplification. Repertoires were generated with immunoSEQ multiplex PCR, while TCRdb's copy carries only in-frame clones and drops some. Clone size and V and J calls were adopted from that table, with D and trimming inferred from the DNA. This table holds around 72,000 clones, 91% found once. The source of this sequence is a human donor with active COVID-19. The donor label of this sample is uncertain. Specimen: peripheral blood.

The CDR3 DNA is TGTGCCAGTAGTAACCCGGGACAGAAAAACATTCAGTACTTC. Translation: CASSNPGQKNIQYF. The chain recombines TRBV19 with TRBJ2-4; TRBD1 matches 7 bases. CDR3 length equals 14 residues. From germline, CDR1 is LNHDA and CDR2 SQIVND (reference sequence). The ends lost 4 bases at V and 4 bases at J; junction bases unmatched: 4.